The table lists the clone carrying this T cell receptor beta chain with a count of one. Its specificity is not known. The entry originates in a study of cytomegalovirus exposure and HLA in healthy donors. This CDR3 is built from 18 residues. CDR1 is LNHDA and CDR2 is SQIVND in the germline V gene (reference sequence). V was pared by 8 bases and J by 5 bases, with 16 bases of the junction left unmatched. The PCR was carried out with 60 Vbeta primers and 13 Jbeta primers. TCRdb keeps only in-frame clones here, not all; method: immunoSEQ multiplex PCR. The sample includes 150,000 to 200,000 clones, approximately 86% of them seen just once. Broader study findings: Available immune exposure information was restricted to CMV serostatus only. With further analysis later on, most CMV-associated TCR beta chains appeared HLA-restricted. Owing to their indistinguishability, certain V segments, notably TRBV6-2 and TRBV6-3, were excluded. Rarity marked most TCR sequences, yet some public TCRs occurred in many donors.

The genes are TRBV19 and TRBJ2-7, with TRBD2 matching over 15 bases. The source is a woman between 18 and 29 years old in good health and CMV-seronegative. The sample taken for sequencing was PBMCs. DNA of the CDR3: TGTGCCAGTTCCCTCGGCGGGACTAGCGGGGGGAAGGCCAACGAGCAGTACTTC. Its translation: CASSLGGTSGGKANEQYF. Variable domain in full (rest from reference TRBV19 and TRBJ2-7): DGGITQSPKYLFRKEGQNVTLSCEQNLNHDAMYWYRQDPGQGLRLIYYSQIVNDFQKGDIAEGYSVSREKKESFPLTVTSAQKNPTAFYLCASSLGGTSGGKANEQYFGPGTRLTVT.